A single T cell receptor beta chain is shown here with its context. Its target is not known. This specimen comes from a study of Ad26.COV2.S vaccination and SARS-CoV-2 variants. Study-wide findings and caveats: Substantial breadth in spike-specific CD8+ and CD4+ T cell responses was reportedly seen after vaccination.

This CDR3 is 13 amino acids long. V dropped 6 bases and J dropped 6 bases, with 12 bases sitting between them. Here immunoSEQ multiplex PCR was the method, and the copy in TCRdb shows in-frame clones only, minus some. The table records around 400,000 clones, 80% to 90% of them present only once. Treatment reported: 15 to 20 received Ad26.COV2.S at low or high dose, single or two shots; several received placebo; per-sample allocation not given. Collection of the samples took place on day 63 after the first injection of vaccine or placebo. This clonotype was obtained from a person between 18 and 60 years old who received the Ad26.COV2.S COVID-19 vaccine or a placebo. The chain combines TRBV12-3 or TRBV12-4 with TRBJ2-1; no clear D. The sample in question was peripheral blood, obtained in a trial of Ad26.COV2.S vaccine versus placebo. The CDR3: CASRRGNSNEQFF. In nucleotides, the CDR3 is TGTGCCAGCAGGCGTGGGAACTCCAATGAGCAGTTCTTC.